One and the same sample provided the 15 T cell receptor beta chains below, sequenced in a study of technical replicates of blood from a few donors. Sequencing was performed with immunoSEQ multiplex PCR; in TCRdb, only in-frame clones are kept and a portion is missing. The sample shows 55,000 to 75,000 clones, approximately 83% of them seen only once. Sequencing was carried out using PBMCs. The receptors stem from a human donor in good health. Some clones in this sample may be carry-over from other donors' samples.

The J gene is TRBJ1-6, the V gene TRBV18; 8 bases are a match to TRBD1. This CDR3 is 14 amino acids long. CDR1 and CDR2 (germline): KGHSH, LQKENI. The V segment lost 5 bases and the J segment 8 bases; nucleotides outside the gene matches: 5. The CDR3 is CASSSGQGYSPLHF. The CDR3 DNA reads as TGTGCCAGCTCATCTGGACAGGGTTATTCACCCCTCCACTTT.

This CDR3 reads CASSKSGTGSHEQYF. In nucleotides, the CDR3 is TGTGCCAGCAGCAAGTCCGGGACAGGGTCCCACGAGCAGTACTTC. The chain joins TRBV7-9 to TRBJ2-7, with 9 bases lining up with TRBD1. The CDR3 has 15 amino acids. Germline V gene data show CDR1 as SEHNR and CDR2 as FQNEAQ (reference sequence). V trimming: 5 bases; J trimming: 5 bases; junction bases outside the gene matches: 10.

The rearrangement uses TRBV7-9 and TRBJ2-3; D may be TRBD2 (5 bases). CDR3 length equals 15 residues. V was shortened by 3 bases and J by 2 bases, with 12 bases between the two germline ends. In germline, CDR1 is SEHNR, CDR2 FQNEAQ (reference sequence). Here the CDR3 reads CASSFLAGVTDTQYF. As DNA, the CDR3 is TGTGCCAGCAGCTTTCTTGCGGGTGTCACAGATACGCAGTATTTT.

This chain links TRBV4-3 with TRBJ2-1, with 14 bases identical to TRBD2. The V gene end was trimmed by 0 bases and the J gene end by 9 bases; junction bases not matched to a gene: 10. The CDR3 length is 18 residues. Germline-derived CDR1 and CDR2 are LGHNA and YSLEER. In nucleotides, the CDR3 is TGCGCCAGCAGCCAAGATCCCGGGACTAGCGGGAGACGTAGTGAGCAGTTCTTC. Translating gives CASSQDPGTSGRRSEQFF.

This chain uses TRBV30 with TRBJ1-2; no definite D call. Germline V gene sequence: CDR1 GTSNPN, CDR2 SVGIG (reference sequence). The length of the CDR3 is 14 residues. V lost 4 bases to trimming and J lost 2 bases, with 14 bases between them. For the CDR3, the DNA is TGTGCCTGGAAGGTGGACTCGCAAAACTATGGCTACACCTTC. Amino acid sequence: CAWKVDSQNYGYTF.

The CDR3 reads CASIKKTGGGFSFF. CDR3 in DNA: TGCGCCAGCATAAAAAAGACAGGGGGCGGTTTTAGTTTCTTT. V gene TRBV10-1 combines with J gene TRBJ1-1; 10 bases are a match to TRBD1. The CDR3 spans 14 residues. The V segment lost 7 bases and the J segment 13 bases; nucleotides outside the gene matches: 15. Germline V gene lookup returns CDR1 WNHNN and CDR2 SYGVQD (reference sequence).

The chain recombines TRBV30 with TRBJ1-3, with unresolved D. CDR1 GTSNPN and CDR2 SVGIG come from the germline V gene (reference sequence). The CDR3 is 13 amino acids. V dropped 3 bases and J dropped 1 base, with 7 bases sitting between them. The CDR3 region is CAWRPVSGNTIYF. The CDR3 DNA follows: TGTGCCTGGAGACCGGTTTCTGGAAACACCATATATTTT.

The chain recombines TRBV5-1 with TRBJ1-4; the match to TRBD1 covers 7 bases. This CDR3 comprises 16 residues. V was pared by 3 bases and J by 7 bases, with 12 bases of the junction left unmatched. The V gene's germline CDR1 is SGHRS and CDR2 YFSETQ. The CDR3 spells CASSSAPQGLSEKLFF. The CDR3 DNA is TGCGCCAGCAGCTCGGCTCCACAGGGGTTAAGTGAAAAACTGTTTTTT.

The chain combines TRBV5-1 with TRBJ2-3, with TRBD2 identical over 11 bases. Germline assignment: CDR1 SGHRS and CDR2 YFSETQ. Trimming took 7 bases from V and 6 from J; bases not matched to a gene: 7. The CDR3 length is 14 residues. The CDR3 protein is CASGLAGGPDTQYF. The CDR3 nucleotides are TGCGCCAGCGGACTAGCGGGTGGGCCGGATACGCAGTATTTT.

The chain couples TRBV7-3 to TRBJ2-3; 8 bases are a match to TRBD2. V lost 8 bases and J lost 4; bases outside the gene matches: 8. The CDR3 totals 14 residues. CDR1 is SGHTA, CDR2 FQGTGA, per germline. In DNA form, the CDR3 reads TGTGCCAGCTCGGGTGCGGGGGGCTCAGATACGCAGTATTTT. It encodes CASSGAGGSDTQYF.

The chain carries TRBV7-9 and TRBJ2-7; 7 positions match TRBD1. The CDR3 has 17 residues. Trimming took 1 base from V and 0 from J; bases not matched to a gene: 9. Germline V gene lookup returns CDR1 SEHNR and CDR2 FQNEAQ (reference sequence). CDR3 nucleotide sequence: TGTGCCAGCAGCTTAGGCCGTCCCGGGACAGCCTCCTACGAGCAGTACTTC. Its protein product is CASSLGRPGTASYEQYF.

This clone was counted between two and nine times. The chain carries TRBV6-1 and TRBJ1-2; 7 bases are a match to TRBD1. The CDR3 runs to 14 residues. V was clipped by 1 base and J by 8 bases; unmatched bases: 7. Germline assignment: CDR1 MNHNS and CDR2 SASEGT. CDR3 nucleotides: TGTGCCAGCAGTGAAGGACCGACAGGGTACGGCTACACCTTC. Translated: CASSEGPTGYGYTF.

The CDR3 loop reads CASSLDPAGYGYTF. CDR3 DNA: TGTGCCAGCAGCTTAGACCCGGCGGGCTATGGCTACACCTTC. The V gene is TRBV7-2, the J gene TRBJ1-2, with D hard to call. CDR3 length: 14 amino acids. CDR1 is SGHTA and CDR2 is FQGNSA in the germline V gene. V lost 1 base and J 4 bases, leaving 10 bases between the germline ends.

This clone was observed a handful of times. This rearrangement joins TRBV9 to TRBJ2-2; 8 positions match TRBD2. This CDR3 spans 14 amino acids. Germline-derived CDR1 and CDR2 are SGDLS and YYNGEE. The trim removed 7 bases at V and 6 bases at J, leaving 8 bases unmatched. This CDR3 reads CASRREGESGELFF. The CDR3 DNA is TGTGCCAGCCGCCGGGAGGGAGAGTCCGGGGAGCTGTTTTTT. Full variable domain (missing parts from reference TRBV9 and TRBJ2-2): DSGVTQTPKHLITATGQRVTLRCSPRSGDLSVYWYQQSLDQGLQFLIQYYNGEERAKGNILERFSAQQFPDLHSELNLSSLELGDSALYFCASRREGESGELFFGEGSRLTVL.

The V and J genes are TRBV5-4 and TRBJ2-2; D gene ambiguous. Between the trimmed V and J ends, which lost 0 bases and 4 bases, there was a span of 7 bases. The germline V gene has CDR1 SGHNT and CDR2 YYREEE (reference sequence). The CDR3 sequence is 14 residues long. The CDR3 protein is CASSLDASTGELFF. The CDR3 DNA reads as TGTGCCAGCAGCTTGGACGCCAGCACCGGGGAGCTGTTTTTT.